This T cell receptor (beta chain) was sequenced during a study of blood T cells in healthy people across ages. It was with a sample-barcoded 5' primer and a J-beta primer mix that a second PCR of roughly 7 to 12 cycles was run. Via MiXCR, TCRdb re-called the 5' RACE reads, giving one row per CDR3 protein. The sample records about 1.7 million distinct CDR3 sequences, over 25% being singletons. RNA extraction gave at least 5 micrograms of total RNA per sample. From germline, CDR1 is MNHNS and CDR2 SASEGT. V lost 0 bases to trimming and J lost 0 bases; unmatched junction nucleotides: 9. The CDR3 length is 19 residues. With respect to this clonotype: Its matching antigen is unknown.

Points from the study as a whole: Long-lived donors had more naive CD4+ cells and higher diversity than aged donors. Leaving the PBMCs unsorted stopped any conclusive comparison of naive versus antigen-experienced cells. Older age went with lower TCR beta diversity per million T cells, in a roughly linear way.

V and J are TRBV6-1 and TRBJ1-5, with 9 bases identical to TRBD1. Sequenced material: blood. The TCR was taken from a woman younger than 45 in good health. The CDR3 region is CASSEAGDRAYYSNQPQHF. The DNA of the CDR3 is TGTGCCAGCAGTGAAGCAGGGGACAGGGCATATTATAGCAATCAGCCCCAGCATTTT.